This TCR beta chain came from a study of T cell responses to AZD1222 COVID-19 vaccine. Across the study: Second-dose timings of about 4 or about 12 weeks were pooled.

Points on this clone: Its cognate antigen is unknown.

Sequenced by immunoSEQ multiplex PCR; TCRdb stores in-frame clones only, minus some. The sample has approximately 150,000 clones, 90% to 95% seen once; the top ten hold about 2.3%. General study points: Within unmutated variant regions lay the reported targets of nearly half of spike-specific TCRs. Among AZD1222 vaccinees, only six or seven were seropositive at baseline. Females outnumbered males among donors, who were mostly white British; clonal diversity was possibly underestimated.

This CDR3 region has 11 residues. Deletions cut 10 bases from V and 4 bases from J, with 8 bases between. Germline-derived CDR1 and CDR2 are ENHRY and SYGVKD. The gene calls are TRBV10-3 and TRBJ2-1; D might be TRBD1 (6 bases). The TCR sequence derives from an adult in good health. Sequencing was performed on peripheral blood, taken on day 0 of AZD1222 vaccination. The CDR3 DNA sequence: TGTGCCACCGGACAGTACAATGAGCAGTTCTTC. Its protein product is CATGQYNEQFF.